This T cell receptor (beta chain) was sequenced in a study of blood T cells in healthy people across ages. It was with a sample-barcoded 5' primer and a J-beta primer mix that a second PCR of about 6 to 11 cycles was run. A single record per CDR3 protein comes from TCRdb applying MiXCR to the 5' RACE reads. Counted here are around 850,000 distinct CDR3 sequences, roughly 35% occurring once; the ten biggest clones make up around 13%. This CDR3 is built from 14 residues. Trimming cost V 3 bases and J 5 bases, with 13 bases left between them. The germline gives CDR1 SEHNR, CDR2 FQNEAQ (reference sequence). On this clonotype itself: Its specificity is unknown.

Total RNA extraction produced at least 6 micrograms (per sample) for the study. Study conclusions and caveats: The diversity estimates, figures obtained from one million T cells, were considered underestimates. Naive CD4+ cell counts and diversity both ran higher in long-lived than in aged donors.

This chain links TRBV7-9 with TRBJ2-5; D perhaps matches TRBD2 (5 bases). This TCR was sampled from a man aged 18 to 30 in good health. Material for sequencing was blood. The CDR3 here is CASSLTSSGETQYF. In DNA, the CDR3 is TGTGCCAGCAGCTTGACAAGCTCGGGGGAGACCCAGTACTTC.